Listed here are 13 T cell receptor beta chains from one sample, sequenced in a study of blood T cell repertoires in COVID-19. Profiling relied on immunoSEQ multiplex PCR, and the TCRdb table lists in-frame clones only, not all of them. Here the sample spans 200,000 to 300,000 clones, more than 90% being singletons. The source material was peripheral blood. These receptors all stem from a young adult with COVID-19, enrolled during active disease.

The J gene is TRBJ2-7, the V gene TRBV5-4, with 14 bases matching TRBD2. CDR3 size: 17 residues. From germline, CDR1 is SGHNT and CDR2 YYREEE (reference sequence). The junction had 9 bases not matched to a gene; V was cut back by 1 base and J by 6 bases. The CDR3 DNA is TGTGCCAGCAGCTTGAAATCTGGACTAGCGGGAGGAGGCGAGCAGTACTTC. It translates to CASSLKSGLAGGGEQYF.

The rearrangement joins TRBV7-9 to TRBJ1-1; D call uncertain. The germline CDR1 and CDR2 sequences are SEHNR and FQNEAQ (reference sequence). V lost 9 bases, J lost 2 bases, and 13 bases lay in between. The CDR3 totals 13 residues. CDR3 in DNA: TGTGCCAGTATAGATGTGATTAACACTGAAGCTTTCTTT. This encodes CASIDVINTEAFF. Using reference TRBV7-9 and TRBJ1-1 for the parts outside the CDR3, the full variable domain is DTGVSQNPRHKITKRGQNVTFRCDPISEHNRLYWYRQTLGQGPEFLTYFQNEAQLEKSRLLSDRFSAERPKGSFSTLEIQRTEQGDSAMYLCASIDVINTEAFFGQGTRLTVV.

The chain employs TRBV6-1 and TRBJ1-2; D remains unclear. V gave up 3 bases and J gave up 7 bases, with 18 bases separating them. The germline V gene encodes CDR1 MNHNS and CDR2 SASEGT. There are 15 residues in the CDR3. CDR3 DNA: TGTGCCAGCAGTGAGTTTTCGGTTATTTCGGTTGGCTACACCTTC. It translates to CASSEFSVISVGYTF.

This rearrangement joins TRBV9 to TRBJ2-5; D gene uncertain. Between the trimmed V and J ends, which lost 0 bases and 2 bases, there was a span of 5 bases. The germline V gene has CDR1 SGDLS and CDR2 YYNGEE. The CDR3 has 13 residues. This CDR3 is CASSVDRQETQYF. The CDR3 nucleotides read TGTGCCAGCAGCGTAGACAGACAAGAGACCCAGTACTTC.

This chain connects TRBV5-4 to TRBJ2-7; unclear D gene. Trimming shortened V by 0 bases and J by 2 bases, and 9 bases separated the two germline ends. The length of the CDR3 is 14 residues. Germline CDR1 SGHNT, CDR2 YYREEE (reference sequence). The CDR3 DNA reads TGTGCCAGCAGCTTGGACTTCTCAACCTACGAGCAGTACTTC. Protein product: CASSLDFSTYEQYF.

This chain connects TRBV9 to TRBJ2-3; D might be TRBD1 (5 bases). The germline V gene encodes CDR1 SGDLS and CDR2 YYNGEE. V was shortened by 2 bases and J by 7 bases, with 14 bases between the two germline ends. The CDR3 sequence is 14 residues long. DNA for the CDR3: TGTGCCAGCAGCGTGTCACCGGACAAAAATACGCAGTATTTT. It encodes CASSVSPDKNTQYF.

The chain is built from TRBV7-8 and TRBJ2-7; 7 nucleotides line up with TRBD2. There are 16 residues in the CDR3. Germline V gene sequence: CDR1 SGHVS, CDR2 FQNEAQ. Trimming took 0 bases from V and 2 from J; bases not matched to a gene: 7. In DNA, the CDR3 is TGTGCCAGCAGCTTAGCGCCCCCGGGGGGAACCTACGAGCAGTACTTC. This sequence encodes CASSLAPPGGTYEQYF.

The rearrangement links TRBV10-2 to TRBJ1-3, with 8 nucleotides matching TRBD1. V trimming: 8 bases; J trimming: 0 bases; junction bases outside the gene matches: 3. Germline V gives CDR1 WSHSY, CDR2 SAAADI. The CDR3 loop spans 14 amino acids. The CDR3 DNA sequence: TGCGCCAGCGGACAGGGCCCCTCTGGAAACACCATATATTTT. Translating gives CASGQGPSGNTIYF.

This chain uses TRBV11-2 with TRBJ1-2; D call uncertain. The CDR3 spans 14 residues. Trimming removed 5 bases at V and 5 bases at J, with 15 bases between. The germline gives CDR1 SGHAT, CDR2 FQNNGV. The CDR3 bases are TGTGCCAGCAGCCCCAGTGTCAGCGAATATGGCTACACCTTC. Translating it yields CASSPSVSEYGYTF.

The genes are TRBV11-2 and TRBJ2-5; 8 bases match TRBD2. The germline V gene has CDR1 SGHAT and CDR2 FQNNGV. J gave up 0 bases and V 1 base, and 7 bases lay outside the gene matches. This CDR3 is 17 amino acids long. The CDR3 sequence: CASSLGVLAGYQETQYF. CDR3 in DNA: TGTGCCAGCAGCTTAGGGGTGTTAGCGGGGTACCAAGAGACCCAGTACTTC.

The chain is built from TRBV5-1 and TRBJ2-1, with TRBD2 matching 11 bases. Per the germline V gene, CDR1 is SGHRS and CDR2 is YFSETQ. The trim removed 4 bases at V and 5 bases at J, leaving 8 bases unmatched. This CDR3 contains 16 residues. The CDR3 coding sequence is TGCGCCAGCAGCGCTTTAGCGGGAGGGTGGCACAATGAGCAGTTCTTC. Amino acids: CASSALAGGWHNEQFF.

CDR3 amino acids: CASSMTSEAFF. CDR3 DNA sequence: TGTGCCAGCAGCATGACATCTGAAGCTTTCTTT. This chain connects TRBV5-6 to TRBJ1-1; D ambiguous. CDR3 length: 11 amino acids. The germline gives CDR1 SGHDT, CDR2 YYEEEE. Trimming pared 4 bases from V and 6 bases from J, leaving 7 bases between.

This clone was counted a single time. The rearrangement links TRBV23-1 to TRBJ2-5; no reliable D call. TRBV23-1 is classed as an ORF, of uncertain function. The CDR3 spans 14 residues. Between the trimmed V and J ends, which lost 1 base and 3 bases, there was a span of 9 bases. The CDR3 DNA follows: TGCGCCAGCAGTCAATACCGAGTAAAAGAGACCCAGTACTTC. Its protein is CASSQYRVKETQYF.